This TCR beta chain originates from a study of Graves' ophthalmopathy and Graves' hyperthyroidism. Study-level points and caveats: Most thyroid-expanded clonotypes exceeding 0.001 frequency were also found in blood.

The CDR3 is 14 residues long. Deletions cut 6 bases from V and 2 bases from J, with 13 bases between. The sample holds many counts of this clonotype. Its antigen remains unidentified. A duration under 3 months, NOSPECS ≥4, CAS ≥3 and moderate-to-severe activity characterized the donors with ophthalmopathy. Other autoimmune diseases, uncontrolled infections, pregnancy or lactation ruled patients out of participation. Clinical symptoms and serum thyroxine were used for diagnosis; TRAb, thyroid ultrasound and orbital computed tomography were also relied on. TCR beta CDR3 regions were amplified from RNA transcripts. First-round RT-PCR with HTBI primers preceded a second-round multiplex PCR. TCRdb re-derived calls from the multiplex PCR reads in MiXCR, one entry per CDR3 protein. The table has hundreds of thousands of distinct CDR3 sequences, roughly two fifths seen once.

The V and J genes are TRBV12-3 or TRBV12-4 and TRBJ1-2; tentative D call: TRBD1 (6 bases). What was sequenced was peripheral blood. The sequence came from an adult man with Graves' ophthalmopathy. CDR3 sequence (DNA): TGTGCCAGCAGGAGCACAGGGTGGAACTATGGCTACACCTTC. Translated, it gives CASRSTGWNYGYTF.